This T cell receptor beta chain was recovered during a study of cytomegalovirus exposure and HLA in healthy donors. The V gene's germline CDR1 is SGHNT and CDR2 YENEEA. The CDR3 is made up of 13 amino acids. The J segment lost 6 bases and the V segment lost 3 bases, leaving 4 bases of the junction unmatched. Researchers ran the PCR with 60 Vbeta and 13 Jbeta primers. TCRdb keeps only in-frame clones here, not all; method: immunoSEQ multiplex PCR. The sample carries 55,000 to 65,000 clones, around 89% recorded once. This receptor was taken from a man younger than 45 in good health and CMV-seropositive. The sequenced material came from PBMCs. The rearrangement links TRBV11-3 to TRBJ1-2; 7 nucleotides line up with TRBD1. The CDR3 DNA follows: TGTGCCAGCAGCTTCACAGGGGCGGATGGCTACACCTTC. Protein product: CASSFTGADGYTF.